The clone carrying this TCR beta chain came up many times. Its antigen remains unidentified. The V gene's germline CDR1 is SGDLS and CDR2 YYNGEE. The germline V and J ends were trimmed by 2 bases and 5 bases, with 8 bases remaining between them. The CDR3 has 14 residues. Time point given: patch test 3, about 24 weeks after DPC sensitization. As to treatment: therapeutic diphenylcyclopropenone sensitization with weekly scalp DPC. The source of the sample is a study of human T cells and chemical hapten exposure. TCRdb re-derived calls from the RACE reads in MiXCR, one entry per CDR3 protein. The sample records about 120,000 distinct CDR3 sequences, roughly 12% being singletons. Study observations and caveats: Each of the donors had alopecia, so their immune responses may not resemble those of healthy people. The study found that DPC sensitization did not change TCRs above 1 in 1000 frequency.

The material was whole blood, obtained in connection with sensitization to the hapten diphenylcyclopropenone (DPC). The sequence was collected from a woman between 45 and 60 years old with alopecia areata. Some clones in this sample may be carry-over from other donors' samples. V and J are TRBV9 and TRBJ1-6; D not resolved. CDR3 amino acids: CASSVGGDNSPLHF. The CDR3 region has the DNA TGTGCCAGCAGCGTCGGCGGCGATAATTCACCCCTCCACTTT.